These T cell receptor beta chains were read from a single sample in a study of cytomegalovirus exposure and HLA in healthy donors. Using immunoSEQ multiplex PCR, the repertoire was profiled, and TCRdb retains in-frame clones only, with some absent. The table lists approximately 130,000 clones. Sequencing used PBMCs. All receptors derive from a woman aged 55-75 years in good health and CMV-seronegative. CDR3s include the opening cysteine and the closing phenylalanine or tryptophan. Each record gives: V gene, D gene, J gene, CDR3 protein, CDR3 DNA. A D gene is named only where the DNA matches it firmly.

v_gene: TRBV27
d_gene: NA
j_gene: TRBJ2-2
CDR3aa: CASNPIQGLNTGELFF
CDR3nt: TGTGCCAGCAACCCGATACAGGGTCTGAACACCGGGGAGCTGTTTTTT

v_gene: TRBV6-6
d_gene: NA
j_gene: TRBJ2-1
CDR3aa: CASSPRGGRSYNEQFF
CDR3nt: TGTGCCAGCAGTCCCAGAGGGGGTAGGTCCTACAATGAGCAGTTCTTC

v_gene: TRBV5-1
d_gene: NA
j_gene: TRBJ2-7
CDR3aa: CASSFISYEQYF
CDR3nt: TGCGCCAGCAGCTTTATCTCCTACGAGCAGTACTTC

v_gene: TRBV27
d_gene: NA
j_gene: TRBJ2-7
CDR3aa: CASISPKSGSYEQYF
CDR3nt: TGTGCCAGCATCTCGCCCAAATCGGGCTCCTACGAGCAGTACTTC

v_gene: TRBV6-5
d_gene: NA
j_gene: TRBJ1-1
CDR3aa: CARSYAQSSRTEAFF
CDR3nt: TGTGCCCGCAGTTACGCCCAGTCCTCTCGTACTGAAGCTTTCTTT

v_gene: TRBV28
d_gene: NA
j_gene: TRBJ1-2
CDR3aa: CASSSGGVGYTF
CDR3nt: TGTGCCAGCAGCTCGGGTGGAGTTGGCTACACCTTC

v_gene: TRBV7-9
d_gene: TRBD1
j_gene: TRBJ2-7
CDR3aa: CASSLAKTGTYEQYF
CDR3nt: TGTGCCAGCAGCTTAGCCAAGACAGGGACCTACGAGCAGTACTTC

v_gene: TRBV28
d_gene: NA
j_gene: TRBJ2-7
CDR3aa: CASSSQGPSYEQYF
CDR3nt: TGTGCCAGCAGTTCACAGGGACCCTCATACGAGCAGTACTTC

v_gene: TRBV6-5
d_gene: TRBD1
j_gene: TRBJ1-2
CDR3aa: CASRSGQGNYGYTF
CDR3nt: TGTGCCAGCAGATCCGGACAGGGGAACTATGGCTACACCTTC

v_gene: TRBV10-3
d_gene: TRBD2
j_gene: TRBJ2-7
CDR3aa: CAIGGGGPRPYSKDEQYF
CDR3nt: TGTGCCATCGGGGGGGGAGGGCCCAGACCCTATTCTAAGGACGAGCAGTACTTC

v_gene: TRBV7-8
d_gene: NA
j_gene: TRBJ2-7
CDR3aa: CASSPVGRGNYEQYF
CDR3nt: TGTGCCAGCAGCCCCGTGGGCAGGGGAAATTACGAGCAGTACTTC

v_gene: TRBV9
d_gene: NA
j_gene: TRBJ2-6
CDR3aa: CASSVEATVFSGANVLTF
CDR3nt: TGTGCCAGCAGCGTAGAGGCAACAGTATTCTCTGGGGCCAACGTCCTGACTTTC

v_gene: TRBV5-4
d_gene: TRBD2
j_gene: TRBJ2-2
CDR3aa: CASSLGGRVPGELFF
CDR3nt: TGTGCCAGCAGCTTAGGTGGGAGGGTACCCGGGGAGCTGTTTTTT

v_gene: TRBV21-1
d_gene: NA
j_gene: TRBJ1-4
CDR3aa: CASSKEAAPNEKLFF
CDR3nt: TGTGCCAGCAGCAAAGAAGCGGCGCCTAATGAAAAACTGTTTTTT

v_gene: TRBV6-6
d_gene: NA
j_gene: TRBJ1-5
CDR3aa: CASSYGRSSNQPQHF
CDR3nt: TGTGCCAGCAGTTACGGTAGAAGTAGCAATCAGCCCCAGCATTTT

v_gene: TRBV7-9
d_gene: NA
j_gene: TRBJ2-7
CDR3aa: CASSHPGIYEQYF
CDR3nt: TGTGCCAGCAGTCACCCGGGGATCTACGAGCAGTACTTC

v_gene: TRBV19
d_gene: NA
j_gene: TRBJ1-5
CDR3aa: CASSISWARVFNQPQHF
CDR3nt: TGTGCCAGTAGTATCTCTTGGGCGAGGGTTTTCAATCAGCCCCAGCATTTT

v_gene: TRBV10-1
d_gene: NA
j_gene: TRBJ2-3
CDR3aa: CASSPGWYTDTQYF
CDR3nt: TGCGCCAGCAGCCCCGGTTGGTACACAGATACGCAGTATTTT

v_gene: TRBV5-1
d_gene: TRBD1
j_gene: TRBJ1-2
CDR3aa: CASSLTDRGPGYTF
CDR3nt: TGCGCCAGCAGCCTAACCGACAGGGGGCCTGGCTACACCTTC

v_gene: TRBV10-2
d_gene: TRBD2
j_gene: TRBJ2-2
CDR3aa: CASALVAGTGELFF
CDR3nt: TGCGCCAGCGCCCTGGTAGCGGGAACCGGGGAGCTGTTTTTT

v_gene: TRBV2
d_gene: NA
j_gene: TRBJ1-5
CDR3aa: CASRQGLPRPQHF
CDR3nt: TGTGCCAGCAGGCAGGGTCTACCTCGGCCCCAGCATTTT

v_gene: TRBV5-1
d_gene: TRBD1
j_gene: TRBJ1-5
CDR3aa: CASSSGGMDQPQHF
CDR3nt: TGCGCCAGCAGCTCAGGGGGGATGGATCAGCCCCAGCATTTT